This T cell receptor (beta chain) was sequenced for a study of blood T cell repertoires in COVID-19. Study details: The study drew acute and convalescent COVID-19 samples from the United States, Italy and Spain. The cDNA or gDNA used as material had been derived from T cells, B-cell-depleted T cells, or PBMCs.

In terms of age and location, participants ranged from roughly 18 to 95 years and lived in about 25 US areas. Trimming removed 6 bases from V and 3 bases from J, with 15 bases in between. This CDR3 is 15 amino acids long. Looked up from germline, CDR1 is LGHDT and CDR2 is YNNKEL (reference sequence). Authors' data handling: The authors estimated nucleated cell counts from reference gene primer amplification. Sequencing used immunoSEQ multiplex PCR; TCRdb keeps in-frame clones, though not all of them. V and J calls and clone size follow that table, whereas D and trimming were derived from the DNA. Among about 330,000 clones, around nine tenths were seen once, and the ten largest hold about 4.7%.

The sample comprised PBMCs or T cells enriched from blood (not recorded which). The sequence was collected from a man younger than 45 who had recovered from COVID-19. The rearrangement joins TRBV3-1 (or the pseudogene TRBV3-2) to TRBJ1-5; no clear D gene. The CDR3 is CASRLPGWYNQPQHF. The CDR3 DNA is TGTGCCAGCAGACTCCCGGGGTGGTACAATCAGCCCCAGCATTTT.